This T cell receptor (beta chain) originates from a study of cytomegalovirus exposure and HLA in healthy donors. V shed 0 bases and J shed 10 bases, with 16 bases lying between them. Looked up from germline, CDR1 is MNHEY and CDR2 is SVGAGI. The CDR3 spans 16 residues. This clone was seen once. 60 Vbeta and 13 Jbeta primers were used in PCR. Assay: immunoSEQ multiplex PCR; the TCRdb copy retains only in-frame clones and omits some. The sample consists of under 200,000 clones, about 79% of them appearing once. The chain carries TRBV6-5 and TRBJ1-6; no definite D call. The sequencing sample was made of PBMCs. The TCR originated in a female donor in good health and CMV-seronegative. CDR3 sequence (DNA): TGTGCCAGCAGTTACTCGATGGAGGCACGAGCGTCACCCCTCCACTTT. Amino acid sequence: CASSYSMEARASPLHF.